Presented here are 27 T cell receptor beta chains from one specimen sequenced in a study of blood T cells in healthy people across ages. A second about 7 to 12 cycle PCR used barcoded and J-beta primers. TCRdb passed the 5' RACE reads through MiXCR, listing each CDR3 protein once. The table has hundreds of thousands of distinct CDR3 sequences, 45% to 50% seen once; the top ten hold roughly 30%. Sequencing was done on a sample of blood. Receptor source: a woman aged 55-70 years in good health.

This clonotype has only a few counts. The chain has TRBV6-2 or TRBV6-3 and TRBJ1-1, with 8 bases identical to TRBD1. Germline V lookup: CDR1 MNHEY, CDR2 SVGEGT. This CDR3 contains 15 residues. The trim removed 6 bases at V and 3 bases at J, leaving 9 bases unmatched. In DNA form, the CDR3 reads TGTGCCAGCAGCCGGCGGACAGGGCTCCACACTGAAGCTTTCTTT. Protein product: CASSRRTGLHTEAFF.

This rearrangement joins TRBV28 to TRBJ2-3, with D possibly being TRBD1 or TRBD2 (5 bases each). Germline V gene lookup returns CDR1 MDHEN and CDR2 SYDVKM. The germline V and J ends were trimmed by 4 bases and 2 bases, with 13 bases remaining between them. The CDR3 runs 15 residues. The CDR3 nucleotides read TGTGCCAGCAGTTCTAGGGACGGGACCACAGATACGCAGTATTTT. It is translated as CASSSRDGTTDTQYF.

The chain uses TRBV18 and TRBJ2-5; no clear D. CDR1 and CDR2 (germline): KGHSH, LQKENI. V was shortened by 2 bases and J by 5 bases, with 12 bases between the two germline ends. The CDR3 has 14 residues. CDR3 nucleotides: TGTGCCAGCTCACCAAGTCCGAGTTATGAGACCCAGTACTTC. Its protein is CASSPSPSYETQYF.

The chain recombines TRBV18 with TRBJ2-1, with D hard to call. This CDR3 comprises 15 residues. Germline loops: CDR1 KGHSH, CDR2 LQKENI. Between the trimmed V and J ends, which lost 1 base and 4 bases, there was a span of 11 bases. The CDR3 sequence is CASSPLSAGYNEQFF. The DNA of the CDR3 is TGTGCCAGCTCACCACTCTCTGCTGGGTACAATGAGCAGTTCTTC.

This clonotype was counted a few times. The chain combines TRBV29-1 with TRBJ1-1; maybe TRBD1 (5 bases). With 2 bases removed from V and 6 bases from J, the gap between germline ends came to 19 bases. Per the germline V gene, CDR1 is SQVTM and CDR2 is ANQGSEA. This CDR3 spans 15 amino acids. The CDR3 is CSVERRVLNTAEAFF. The DNA of the CDR3 is TGCAGCGTTGAACGCAGGGTCCTTAACACTGCTGAAGCTTTCTTT.

This chain links TRBV28 with TRBJ2-2; possible D gene TRBD2, 5 bases. From germline, CDR1 is MDHEN and CDR2 SYDVKM. V gave up 2 bases and J gave up 4 bases, with 14 bases separating them. The CDR3 contains 16 residues. CDR3 sequence (DNA): TGTGCCAGCAGTTTAATAGTGGGAGTCGGCACCGGGGAGCTGTTTTTT. It is translated as CASSLIVGVGTGELFF.

This sequence joins TRBV12-5 and TRBJ2-1; 7 bases are shared with TRBD1. This CDR3 comprises 13 residues. CDR1 and CDR2 from the germline V gene are LGHNT and FRNRAP. J gave up 10 bases and V 5 bases, and 8 bases lay outside the gene matches. This CDR3 reads CASGPRQGREQFF. The CDR3 coding sequence is TGTGCTAGTGGTCCCCGACAGGGAAGGGAGCAGTTCTTC.

The chain is built from TRBV6-6 and TRBJ2-3, with D possibly being TRBD1 (6 bases). Trimming shortened V by 7 bases and J by 5 bases, and 16 bases separated the two germline ends. Germline V gene lookup returns CDR1 MNHNY and CDR2 SVGAGI (reference sequence). This CDR3 has 14 residues. The CDR3 spells CASKGTTREDTQYF. In DNA form, the CDR3 reads TGTGCCAGCAAAGGGACAACCCGGGAAGATACGCAGTATTTT.

This chain uses TRBV24-1 with TRBJ2-7; 10 positions match TRBD2. Trimming removed 5 bases from V and 11 bases from J; junction bases left unmatched: 14. The CDR3 spans 15 residues. The V gene's germline CDR1 is KGHDR and CDR2 SFDVKD. CDR3 coding DNA: TGTGCCACCAGTGCCCCAGAGCGGGAGGGCCCTAAAAAGTACTTC. It is translated as CATSAPEREGPKKYF.

The V gene is TRBV28, the J gene TRBJ2-3; a weak D match, TRBD1 (5 bases). This CDR3 spans 14 amino acids. V lost 6 bases and J 2 bases, leaving 12 bases between the germline ends. CDR1 and CDR2 from the germline V gene are MDHEN and SYDVKM. The CDR3: CASSTGQNTDTQYF. The CDR3 bases are TGTGCCAGCAGCACCGGACAAAACACAGATACGCAGTATTTT. Full variable domain (remainder filled in from reference TRBV28 and TRBJ2-3): DVKVTQSSRYLVKRTGEKVFLECVQDMDHENMFWYRQDPGLGLRLIYFSYDVKMKEKGDIPEGYSVSREKKERFSLILESASTNQTSMYLCASSTGQNTDTQYFGPGTRLTVL.

A note on this clonotype: One end of the junction is discordant with germline, which a read error may explain. The V gene is TRBV20-1, the J gene TRBJ2-1; the match to TRBD2 covers 8 bases. CDR1 is DFQATT and CDR2 is SNEGSKA in the germline V gene (reference sequence). CDR3 size: 14 residues. This CDR3 is CSAQIAGSYNGQFF. CDR3 coding DNA: TGCAGTGCCCAAATAGCGGGATCCTACAATGGGCAGTTCTTC.

This chain links TRBV4-3 with TRBJ2-3; 11 bases agree with TRBD2. The trim removed 1 base at V and 2 bases at J, leaving 8 bases unmatched. The CDR3 has 18 amino acids. The V gene's germline CDR1 is LGHNA and CDR2 YSLEER. As DNA, the CDR3 is TGCGCCAGCAGCCAAGGTGTGTCTAGCGGGGGGACCACAGATACGCAGTATTTT. This sequence encodes CASSQGVSSGGTTDTQYF.

The chain uses TRBV4-3 and TRBJ2-7; the D gene is possibly TRBD2 (6 bases). Trimming took 3 bases from V and 3 from J, leaving 12 bases between them. The germline gives CDR1 LGHNA, CDR2 YSLEER. The CDR3 sequence is 14 residues long. The DNA for the CDR3 is TGCGCCAGCAGCCAGGCCCCCGGGAGCTACGAGCAGTACTTC. As protein: CASSQAPGSYEQYF.

CDR3 region: CSAKRLGGGGETQYF. Written as DNA, the CDR3 is TGCAGTGCTAAGCGACTCGGAGGCGGAGGAGAGACCCAGTACTTC. The V gene is TRBV20-1, the J gene TRBJ2-7; perhaps TRBD2 as D (5 bases). The DNA end favors TRBJ2-5, so the J call may be wrong. The CDR3 extends over 15 amino acids. The germline V gene has CDR1 DFQATT and CDR2 SNEGSKA (reference sequence).

This clonotype was detected only a few times. This rearrangement joins TRBV6-6 to TRBJ1-2; D gene uncertain. The CDR3 covers 15 residues. V was trimmed by 0 bases and J by 2 bases, leaving 10 bases between them. Germline V gives CDR1 MNHNY, CDR2 SVGAGI (reference sequence). CDR3 region: CASSYSRTDNYGYTF. In DNA form, the CDR3 reads TGTGCCAGCAGTTACTCGAGAACGGACAACTATGGCTACACCTTC.

The rearrangement uses TRBV20-1 and TRBJ2-3; weak D call: TRBD1 (6 bases). V shed 3 bases and J shed 0 bases, with 16 bases lying between them. This CDR3 has 16 residues. Germline CDR1 is DFQATT and CDR2 is SNEGSKA (reference sequence). CDR3 coding DNA: TGCAGTGCTAGTAACCCCGGACAGCATAGCACAGATACGCAGTATTTT. It codes for CSASNPGQHSTDTQYF.

The chain links TRBV7-2 to TRBJ2-4; D is unclear. Trimming took off 2 bases at V and 8 bases at J, with 7 bases between the two ends. The CDR3 covers 12 residues. Germline V gene lookup returns CDR1 SGHTA and CDR2 FQGNSA. In nucleotides, the CDR3 is TGTGCCAGCAGCTTAAATAGAGACATTCAGTACTTC. Translation: CASSLNRDIQYF.

This rearrangement joins TRBV25-1 to TRBJ2-7; TRBD2 is a possible D gene (6 bases). The CDR3 is 15 residues long. The germline V gene encodes CDR1 MGHDK and CDR2 SYGVNS. V was cut by 2 bases and J by 12 bases, with 23 bases left in between. CDR3 protein: CASSEDRAPGGQRYF. Written as DNA, the CDR3 is TGTGCCAGCAGTGAAGATAGGGCCCCCGGGGGTCAAAGGTACTTC.

The chain combines TRBV20-1 with TRBJ1-6, with D possibly matching TRBD1 (6 bases). CDR1 DFQATT and CDR2 SNEGSKA come from the germline V gene (reference sequence). The CDR3 runs 17 residues. V lost 1 base, J lost 6 bases, and 19 bases lay in between. CDR3 sequence (DNA): TGCAGTGCTAGAGTTTCCCAGGGGTTTTCGGTTAATTCACCCCTCCACTTT. Its translation is CSARVSQGFSVNSPLHF.

The chain recombines TRBV7-2 with TRBJ2-3; no reliable D call. Trimming shortened V by 3 bases and J by 6 bases, and 13 bases separated the two germline ends. This CDR3 contains 14 residues. Germline V gives CDR1 SGHTA, CDR2 FQGNSA. The CDR3 loop is CASSFWVRLDTQYF. Here the CDR3 DNA reads TGTGCCAGCAGCTTCTGGGTAAGGCTGGATACGCAGTATTTT.

The table lists this clonotype with many counts. V gene TRBV6-2 or TRBV6-3 combines with J gene TRBJ2-7, with D perhaps TRBD1 (6 bases). The length of the CDR3 is 13 residues. The V gene's germline CDR1 is MNHEY and CDR2 SVGEGT. V was pared by 7 bases and J by 1 base, with 11 bases between. For the CDR3, the DNA is TGTGCCAGCAATGTACAGGGATCCTACGAGCAGTACTTC. It yields the protein CASNVQGSYEQYF.

The rearrangement joins TRBV5-8 to TRBJ2-3; 11 bases align to TRBD2. The CDR3 has 15 residues. The V and J ends lost 7 bases and 7 bases, in that order; junction bases with no gene match: 11. Germline assignment: CDR1 SGHTS and CDR2 YDEGEE. CDR3 bases: TGTGCCAGCGATACCCTAGCGGGAGGCTCCAATACGCAGTATTTT. Its protein product is CASDTLAGGSNTQYF.

This clonotype was detected a few times. V and J are TRBV7-9 and TRBJ1-2, with 12 bases lining up with TRBD1. J lost 4 bases, V lost 5 bases, and 11 bases had no gene match. The CDR3 extends over 17 amino acids. Germline V gene lookup returns CDR1 SEHNR and CDR2 FQNEAQ (reference sequence). CDR3 in amino acids: CASSAAGQGALGYGYTF. The CDR3 DNA reads TGTGCCAGCAGCGCCGCGGGACAGGGGGCGCTTGGCTATGGCTACACCTTC.

This rearrangement joins TRBV27 to TRBJ2-1; no clear D. The germline V gene has CDR1 MNHEY and CDR2 SMNVEV (reference sequence). The CDR3 is 15 residues long. The V and J ends lost 3 bases and 0 bases respectively, with 9 bases between them. In DNA form, the CDR3 reads TGTGCCAGCAGTTTTGACCCGAGCTCCTACAATGAGCAGTTCTTC. Its protein is CASSFDPSSYNEQFF.

This clonotype was recorded a few times. The V call is TRBV5-1, the J call TRBJ2-1; 9 bases agree with TRBD2. The CDR3 length is 16 residues. From germline, CDR1 is SGHRS and CDR2 YFSETQ. After removal of 0 bases from V and 6 bases from J, the junction contained 7 bases not matched to a gene. The CDR3 coding sequence is TGCGCCAGCAGCTTGGCCCCGGGACTAGCATCCAATGAGCAGTTCTTC. This sequence encodes CASSLAPGLASNEQFF.

The CDR3 here is CATSDRQDSGANVLTF. Written as DNA, the CDR3 is TGTGCCACCAGTGACAGACAGGACTCTGGGGCCAACGTCCTGACTTTC. The chain recombines TRBV24-1 with TRBJ2-6; D might be TRBD1 (6 bases). The ends were cut back, 4 bases at V and 0 bases at J, with 9 bases in the middle. From germline, CDR1 is KGHDR and CDR2 SFDVKD. This CDR3 contains 16 residues.

This chain links TRBV30 with TRBJ2-3; no clear D gene. Germline V gene data show CDR1 as GTSNPN and CDR2 as SVGIG (reference sequence). This CDR3 is 15 amino acids long. In DNA form, the CDR3 reads TGTGTCGCTGTGGATTCTATTCATTGGACAGATACGCAGTATTTT. Protein product: CVAVDSIHWTDTQYF.